The rows below give T cell receptor beta chains drawn from one sample of a study of control samples from healthy donors and cancer patients. Using immunoSEQ multiplex PCR, the repertoire was profiled, and TCRdb retains in-frame clones only, with some absent. Altogether 100,000 to 130,000 clones are present, 70% to 85% being singletons, with the ten largest covering about 7%. The specimen sequenced was blood. Every receptor here comes from a man between 18 and 35 years old in good health. CDR3s include the opening cysteine and the closing phenylalanine or tryptophan. Each record gives: V gene, J gene, D gene, clone size, CDR3 DNA, CDR3 protein. A D gene is named only where the DNA matches it firmly. Not every row has a clone size; where given, it reads once, few, many or a size class.

TRBV6-6	TRBJ1-6	NA	NA	TGTGCCAGCACCAAAGGTCAGATAGGGCGAAGTTCACCCCTCCACTTT	CASTKGQIGRSSPLHF
TRBV12-5	TRBJ1-5	TRBD1	once	TGTGCTAGTGGTTTAGGACAGCCGGGGACAGGAGGGAATCAGCCCCAGCATTTT	CASGLGQPGTGGNQPQHF
TRBV7-8	TRBJ2-2	NA	NA	TGTGCCAGCAGCTTAGAGAGACAGGGGAGGGTGTTTGCCGGGGAGCTGTTTTTT	CASSLERQGRVFAGELFF
TRBV2	TRBJ2-5	TRBD1	NA	TGTGCCAGCAGGGACAGGGGCGTCCGGGAGACCCAGTACTTC	CASRDRGVRETQYF
TRBV6-5	TRBJ2-7	NA	NA	TGTGCCAGCAGTAAAAGCTGGGAAAGGGACTACGAGCAGTACTTC	CASSKSWERDYEQYF
TRBV6-2/TRBV6-3	TRBJ1-1	NA	once	TGTGCCAGCAGTTACGGGGGATATCTCACTGAAGCTTTCTTT	CASSYGGYLTEAFF
TRBV28	TRBJ2-7	TRBD2	NA	TGTGCCAGCACCCAAGGCGCGGGGGAACCCCTCGAGCAGTACTTC	CASTQGAGEPLEQYF
TRBV2	TRBJ1-5	NA	NA	TGTGCCAGCAGTACGACGGGGAATCAGCCCCAGCATTTT	CASSTTGNQPQHF
TRBV15	TRBJ1-1	NA	NA	TGTGCCACCAGCAGAGGAACCTCTGTCACTGAAGCTTTCTTT	CATSRGTSVTEAFF
TRBV6-4	TRBJ2-2	TRBD2	few	TGTGCCAGCAGTCCAGCGGGGGGTTACGCCGGGGAGCTGTTTTTT	CASSPAGGYAGELFF
TRBV6-5	TRBJ1-2	NA	NA	TGTGCCAGCAGTTACGGCGGGTACTATGGCTACACCTTC	CASSYGGYYGYTF
TRBV4-1	TRBJ1-5	NA	few	TGCGCCAGCAGCCAAGCCTTCTCGGGCAGGGGAAATCAGCCCCAGCATTTT	CASSQAFSGRGNQPQHF
TRBV7-6	TRBJ2-3	TRBD2	NA	TGTGCCAGCAGCTTACTAGCGGGGGGGATCACAGATACGCAGTATTTT	CASSLLAGGITDTQYF
TRBV11-2	TRBJ1-3	NA	NA	TGTGCCAGCAGCCCTGCAAGTTGGGGGCCCTCTGGAAACACCATATATTTT	CASSPASWGPSGNTIYF
TRBV30	TRBJ2-3	NA	NA	TGTGCCTGGAGTAAGGGGGGTCTAAGGGGGCGCACAGATACGCAGTATTTT	CAWSKGGLRGRTDTQYF
TRBV19	TRBJ1-4	TRBD1	NA	TGTGCCAGTCGTCGACAGGGAGGTGAAAAACTGTTTTTT	CASRRQGGEKLFF
TRBV11-2	TRBJ2-1	NA	NA	TGTGCCAGCAGCTCACTGGGGGGCTCCTACAATGAGCAGTTCTTC	CASSSLGGSYNEQFF
TRBV30	TRBJ2-1	TRBD1	NA	TGTGCCTGGAGTGTACAGGGGTCTGAGCAGTTCTTC	CAWSVQGSEQFF
TRBV27	TRBJ2-1	TRBD1	NA	TGTGCCAGCAGTTTTTCCGACAGGGATGAGCAGTTCTTC	CASSFSDRDEQFF
TRBV7-9	TRBJ1-2	NA	NA	TGTGCCAGCACCCAAGGCACCCAAGTCCCATATGGCTACACCTTC	CASTQGTQVPYGYTF
TRBV19	TRBJ1-1	NA	NA	TGTGCCAGTAGTCGACCCCGGACAGTAAACACTGAAGCTTTCTTT	CASSRPRTVNTEAFF
TRBV30	TRBJ1-4	NA	NA	TGTGCCTGGAGTGGTCGTGGGAGAGGGGTTAATGAAAAACTGTTTTTT	CAWSGRGRGVNEKLFF
TRBV7-8	TRBJ1-1	NA	NA	TGTGCCAGCAGCTTAGATAGGGTGAACACTGAAGCTTTCTTT	CASSLDRVNTEAFF
TRBV7-9	TRBJ2-1	NA	once	TGTGCCAGCAGCTTAGCCTGGGTGGAGAAGATCTTC	CASSLAWVEKIF
TRBV6-5	TRBJ1-4	TRBD1	NA	TGTGCCAGCAGTTACACGACAGGGTCGACTAATGAAAAACTGTTTTTT	CASSYTTGSTNEKLFF
TRBV7-2	TRBJ1-2	NA	NA	TGTGCCAGCCGGGGCGAGGGTGGGATTAACTATGGCTACACCTTC	CASRGEGGINYGYTF
TRBV7-2	TRBJ2-3	TRBD1	few	TGTGCCAGCAGCTTACCAACAGGGGGACCTAGCACAGATACGCAGTATTTT	CASSLPTGGPSTDTQYF
TRBV30	TRBJ2-2	NA	few	TGTGCCTGTACCCGGGGCAGGGGACTTACCGGGGAGCTGTTTTTT	CACTRGRGLTGELFF
TRBV4-2	TRBJ1-2	NA	few	TGTGCCAGCAGCCAAGGGCAGGGAGGTGACTACACCTTC	CASSQGQGGDYTF
TRBV3-1/TRBV3-2	TRBJ1-5	NA	NA	TGTGCCAGCAGCCAGCGGGGGGCCCACAATCAGCCCCAGCATTTT	CASSQRGAHNQPQHF
TRBV2	TRBJ2-3	NA	NA	TGTGCCAGCACTCCGACTGCTAGGAGGTCTACGCAGTATTTT	CASTPTARRSTQYF
TRBV5-6	TRBJ2-5	TRBD2	NA	TGTGCCAGCCGCATAGCGGGGGATCAAGAGACCCAGTACTTC	CASRIAGDQETQYF
TRBV19	TRBJ1-6	NA	NA	TGTGCCAGTAGTATCCGGCAGGGTAATTCACCCCTCCACTTT	CASSIRQGNSPLHF